The T cell receptor beta chain under discussion was sequenced for a study of T-cell memory formation after mild COVID-19. Study-wide background: In these data, TCR clusters were largely donor specific.

Details on this clonotype: Its antigen is unknown.

Study-wide results and limits: Memory cells collected pre-infection included some clones that later responded, suggesting cross-reactive memory joined.

MiXCR, applied by TCRdb to the 5' RACE reads, yields one record per CDR3 protein. The sample lists about 140,000 distinct CDR3 sequences; more than 13% were seen once. The V gene lost 2 bases and the J gene lost 0 bases, with 8 bases spanning the gap. Germline lookup yields CDR1 PRHDT and CDR2 FYEKMQ (reference sequence). The CDR3 runs 15 residues. The chain recombines TRBV13 with TRBJ2-1; tentative D call: TRBD2 (6 bases). Sequencing used PBMCs or a T cell subset sorted from them (not recorded which). This clonotype was obtained from an adult woman who had mild COVID-19 (a few samples of this study predate the infection). Cell type and time point are not known. This chain's CDR3 is CASSLWRDSYNEQFF. The CDR3 coding sequence is TGTGCCAGCAGCTTATGGAGGGACTCCTACAATGAGCAGTTCTTC.